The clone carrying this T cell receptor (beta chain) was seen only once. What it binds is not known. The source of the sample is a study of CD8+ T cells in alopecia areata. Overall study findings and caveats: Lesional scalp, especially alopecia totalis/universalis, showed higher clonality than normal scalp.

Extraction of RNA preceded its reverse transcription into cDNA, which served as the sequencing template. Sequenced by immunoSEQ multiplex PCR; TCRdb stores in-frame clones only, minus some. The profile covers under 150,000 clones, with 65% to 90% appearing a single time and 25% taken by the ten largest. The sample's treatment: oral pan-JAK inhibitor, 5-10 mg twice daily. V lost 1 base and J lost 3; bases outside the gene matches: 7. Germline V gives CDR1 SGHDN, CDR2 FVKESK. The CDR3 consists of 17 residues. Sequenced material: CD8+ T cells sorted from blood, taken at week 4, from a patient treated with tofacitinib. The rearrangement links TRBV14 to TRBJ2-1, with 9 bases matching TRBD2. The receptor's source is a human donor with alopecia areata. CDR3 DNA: TGTGCCAGCAGCCAAGCTTGGCGGGGGGGCCTCTACAATGAGCAGTTCTTC. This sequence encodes CASSQAWRGGLYNEQFF.